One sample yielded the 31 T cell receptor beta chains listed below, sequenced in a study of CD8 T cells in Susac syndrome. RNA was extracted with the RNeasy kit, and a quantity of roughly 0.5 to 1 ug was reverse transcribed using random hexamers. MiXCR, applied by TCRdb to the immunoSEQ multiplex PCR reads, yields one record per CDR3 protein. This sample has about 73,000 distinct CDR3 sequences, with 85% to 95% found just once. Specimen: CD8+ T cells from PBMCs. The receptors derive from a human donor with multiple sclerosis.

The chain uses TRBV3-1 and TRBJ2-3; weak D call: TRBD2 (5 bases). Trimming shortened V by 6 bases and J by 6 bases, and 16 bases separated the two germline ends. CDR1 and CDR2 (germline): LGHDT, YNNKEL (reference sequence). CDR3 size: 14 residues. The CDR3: CASSSGLSWDTQYF. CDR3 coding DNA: TGTGCCAGCAGTTCAGGACTTTCATGGGATACGCAGTATTTT.

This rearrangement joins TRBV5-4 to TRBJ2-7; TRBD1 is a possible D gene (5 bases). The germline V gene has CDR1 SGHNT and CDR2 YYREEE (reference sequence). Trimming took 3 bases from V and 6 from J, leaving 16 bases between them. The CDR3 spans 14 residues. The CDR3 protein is CASSSQGSFTEQYF. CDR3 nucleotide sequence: TGTGCCAGCAGCTCTCAGGGTAGCTTTACCGAGCAGTACTTC.

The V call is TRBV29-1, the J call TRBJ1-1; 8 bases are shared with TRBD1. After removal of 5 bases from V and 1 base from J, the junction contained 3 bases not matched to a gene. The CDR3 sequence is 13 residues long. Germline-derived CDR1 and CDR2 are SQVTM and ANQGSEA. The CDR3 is CSVTGTGNTEAFF. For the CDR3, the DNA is TGCAGCGTTACCGGGACAGGGAACACTGAAGCTTTCTTT.

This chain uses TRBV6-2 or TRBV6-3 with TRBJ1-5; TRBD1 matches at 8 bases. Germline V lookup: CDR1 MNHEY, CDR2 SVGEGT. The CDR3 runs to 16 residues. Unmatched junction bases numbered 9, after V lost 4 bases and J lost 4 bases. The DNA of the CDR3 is TGTGCCAGCAGTTTCGAGGGGCGGACAGGGAATCAGCCCCAGCATTTT. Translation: CASSFEGRTGNQPQHF.

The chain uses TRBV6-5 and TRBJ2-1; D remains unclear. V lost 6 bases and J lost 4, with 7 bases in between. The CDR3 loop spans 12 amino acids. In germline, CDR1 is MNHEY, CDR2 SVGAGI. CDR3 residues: CASRSQYNEQFF. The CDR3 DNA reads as TGTGCCAGCAGATCTCAATACAATGAGCAGTTCTTC.

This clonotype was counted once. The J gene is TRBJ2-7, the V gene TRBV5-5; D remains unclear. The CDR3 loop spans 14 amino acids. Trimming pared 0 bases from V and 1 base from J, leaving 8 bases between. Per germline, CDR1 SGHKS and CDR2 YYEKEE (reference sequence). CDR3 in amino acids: CASSLEASSYEQYF. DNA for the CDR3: TGTGCCAGCAGCTTGGAGGCTAGTTCCTACGAGCAGTACTTC.

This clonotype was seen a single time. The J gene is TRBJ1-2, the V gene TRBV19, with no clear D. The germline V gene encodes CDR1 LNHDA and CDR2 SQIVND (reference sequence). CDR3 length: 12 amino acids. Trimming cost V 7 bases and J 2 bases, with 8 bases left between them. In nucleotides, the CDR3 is TGTGCCAGTATTTCGCACAACTATGGCTACACCTTC. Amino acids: CASISHNYGYTF.

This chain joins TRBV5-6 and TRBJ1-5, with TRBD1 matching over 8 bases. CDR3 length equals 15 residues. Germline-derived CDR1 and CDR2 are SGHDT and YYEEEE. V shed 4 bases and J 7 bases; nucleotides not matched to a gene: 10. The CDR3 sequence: CASSIGQGVGQPQHF. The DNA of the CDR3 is TGTGCCAGCAGCATCGGACAGGGAGTGGGGCAGCCCCAGCATTTT.

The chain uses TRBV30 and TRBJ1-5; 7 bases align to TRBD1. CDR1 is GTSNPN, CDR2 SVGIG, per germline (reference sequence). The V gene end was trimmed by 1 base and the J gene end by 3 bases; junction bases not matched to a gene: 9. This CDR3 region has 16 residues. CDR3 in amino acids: CAWSEGAQTSNQPQHF. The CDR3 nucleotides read TGTGCCTGGAGTGAGGGGGCCCAAACATCCAATCAGCCCCAGCATTTT.

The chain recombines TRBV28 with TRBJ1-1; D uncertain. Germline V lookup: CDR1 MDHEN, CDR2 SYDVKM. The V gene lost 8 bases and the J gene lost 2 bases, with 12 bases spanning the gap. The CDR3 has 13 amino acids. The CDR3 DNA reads TGTGCCAGCGGGCCCTCTTCCAACACTGAAGCTTTCTTT. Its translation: CASGPSSNTEAFF.

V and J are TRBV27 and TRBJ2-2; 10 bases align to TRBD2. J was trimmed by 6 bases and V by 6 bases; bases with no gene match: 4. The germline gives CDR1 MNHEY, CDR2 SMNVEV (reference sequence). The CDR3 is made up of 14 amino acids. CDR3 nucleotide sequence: TGTGCCAGCAGAGTAGCGGGAGGTTCCGGGGAGCTGTTTTTT. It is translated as CASRVAGGSGELFF.

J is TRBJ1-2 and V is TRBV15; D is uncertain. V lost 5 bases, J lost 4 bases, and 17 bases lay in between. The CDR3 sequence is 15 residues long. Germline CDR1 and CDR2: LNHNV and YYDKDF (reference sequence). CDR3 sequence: CATSGSGGSAYGYTF. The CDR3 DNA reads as TGTGCCACCAGCGGGTCAGGAGGGAGTGCCTATGGCTACACCTTC.

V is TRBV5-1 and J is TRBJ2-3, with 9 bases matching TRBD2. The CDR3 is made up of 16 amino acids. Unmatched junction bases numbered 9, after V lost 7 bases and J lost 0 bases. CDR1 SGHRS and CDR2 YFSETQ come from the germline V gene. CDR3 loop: CASGPRAGGSTDTQYF. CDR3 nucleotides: TGCGCCAGCGGCCCTCGGGCGGGGGGGAGCACAGATACGCAGTATTTT.

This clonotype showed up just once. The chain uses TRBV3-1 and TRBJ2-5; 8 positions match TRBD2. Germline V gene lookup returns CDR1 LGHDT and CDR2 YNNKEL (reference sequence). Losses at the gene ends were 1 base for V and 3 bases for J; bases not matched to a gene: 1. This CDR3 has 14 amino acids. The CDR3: CASSQVGREETQYF. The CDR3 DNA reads TGTGCCAGCAGCCAAGTCGGGAGGGAAGAGACCCAGTACTTC.

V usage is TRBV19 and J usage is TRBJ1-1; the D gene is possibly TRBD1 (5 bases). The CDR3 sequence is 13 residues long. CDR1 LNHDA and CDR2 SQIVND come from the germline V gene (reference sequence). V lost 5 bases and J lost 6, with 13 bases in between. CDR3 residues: CASSLAGSPEAFF. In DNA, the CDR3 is TGTGCCAGTAGTTTGGCAGGGTCACCTGAAGCTTTCTTT.

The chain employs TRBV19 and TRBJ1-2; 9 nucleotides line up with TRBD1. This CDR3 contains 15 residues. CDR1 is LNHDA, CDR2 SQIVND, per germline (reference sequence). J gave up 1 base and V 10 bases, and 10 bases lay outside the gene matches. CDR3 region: CATSPATGGNYGYTF. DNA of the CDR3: TGTGCCACCTCACCCGCGACAGGGGGTAACTATGGCTACACCTTC.

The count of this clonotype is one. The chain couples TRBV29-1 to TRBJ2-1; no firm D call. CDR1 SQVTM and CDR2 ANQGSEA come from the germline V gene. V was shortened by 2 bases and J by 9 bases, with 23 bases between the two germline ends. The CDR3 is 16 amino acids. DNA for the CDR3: TGCAGCGTTGAACAAGCTACAATTTGGCCCAATTCTGAGCAGTTCTTC. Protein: CSVEQATIWPNSEQFF.

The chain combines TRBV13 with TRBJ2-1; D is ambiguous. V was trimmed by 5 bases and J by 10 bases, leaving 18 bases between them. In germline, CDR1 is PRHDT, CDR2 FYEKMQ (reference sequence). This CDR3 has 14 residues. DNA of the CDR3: TGTGCCAGCAGCCGAGAGGTGGCCCGCCCAGAGCAGTTCTTC. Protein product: CASSREVARPEQFF.

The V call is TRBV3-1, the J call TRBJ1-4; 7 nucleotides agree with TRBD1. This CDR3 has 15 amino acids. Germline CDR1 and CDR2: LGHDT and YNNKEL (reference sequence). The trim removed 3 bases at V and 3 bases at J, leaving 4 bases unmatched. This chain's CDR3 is CASSQPGQPNEKLFF. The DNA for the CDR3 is TGTGCCAGCAGCCAGCCGGGACAGCCTAATGAAAAACTGTTTTTT.

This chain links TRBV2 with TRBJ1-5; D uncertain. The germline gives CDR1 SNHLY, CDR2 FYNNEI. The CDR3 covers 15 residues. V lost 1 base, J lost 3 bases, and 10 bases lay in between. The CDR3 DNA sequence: TGTGCCAGCAGTGAAGTACAAGGAACCAATCAGCCCCAGCATTTT. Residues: CASSEVQGTNQPQHF. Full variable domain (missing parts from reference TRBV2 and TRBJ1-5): EPEVTQTPSHQVTQMGQEVILRCVPISNHLYFYWYRQILGQKVEFLVSFYNNEISEKSEIFDDQFSVERPDGSNFTLKIRSTKLEDSAMYFCASSEVQGTNQPQHFGDGTRLSIL.

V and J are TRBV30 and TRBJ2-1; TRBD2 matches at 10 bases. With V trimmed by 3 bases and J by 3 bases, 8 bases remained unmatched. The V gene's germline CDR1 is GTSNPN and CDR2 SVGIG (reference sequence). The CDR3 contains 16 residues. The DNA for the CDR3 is TGTGCCTGGAGCCCTGACACTAGCGGGAACTACAATGAGCAGTTCTTC. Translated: CAWSPDTSGNYNEQFF.

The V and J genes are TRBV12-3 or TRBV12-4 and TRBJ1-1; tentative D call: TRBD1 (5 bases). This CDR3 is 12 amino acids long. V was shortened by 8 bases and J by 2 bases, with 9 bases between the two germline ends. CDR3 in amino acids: CASHQGNTEAFF. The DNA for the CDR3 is TGTGCCAGCCACCAGGGCAACACTGAAGCTTTCTTT.

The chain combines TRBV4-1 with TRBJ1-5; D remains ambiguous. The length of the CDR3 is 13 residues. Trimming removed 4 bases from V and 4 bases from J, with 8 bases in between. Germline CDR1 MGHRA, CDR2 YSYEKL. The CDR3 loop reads CASSPDGNQPQHF. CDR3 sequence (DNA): TGCGCCAGCAGCCCGGACGGGAATCAGCCCCAGCATTTT.

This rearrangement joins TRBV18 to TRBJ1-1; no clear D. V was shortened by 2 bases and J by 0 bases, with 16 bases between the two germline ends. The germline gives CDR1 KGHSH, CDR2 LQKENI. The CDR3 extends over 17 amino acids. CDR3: CASSPNLGTDVNTEAFF. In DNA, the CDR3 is TGTGCCAGCTCACCAAACTTGGGTACGGATGTGAACACTGAAGCTTTCTTT. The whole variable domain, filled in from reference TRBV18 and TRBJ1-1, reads NAGVMQNPRHLVRRRGQEARLRCSPMKGHSHVYWYRQLPEEGLKFMVYLQKENIIDESGMPKERFSAEFPKEGPSILRIQQVVRGDSAAYFCASSPNLGTDVNTEAFFGQGTRLTVV.

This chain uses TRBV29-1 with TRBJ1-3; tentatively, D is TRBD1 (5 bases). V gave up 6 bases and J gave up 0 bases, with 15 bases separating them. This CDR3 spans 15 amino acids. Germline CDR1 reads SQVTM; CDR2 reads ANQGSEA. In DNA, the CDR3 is TGCAGCGTCTGGGGGGAAGGTGACTCTGGAAACACCATATATTTT. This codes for CSVWGEGDSGNTIYF.

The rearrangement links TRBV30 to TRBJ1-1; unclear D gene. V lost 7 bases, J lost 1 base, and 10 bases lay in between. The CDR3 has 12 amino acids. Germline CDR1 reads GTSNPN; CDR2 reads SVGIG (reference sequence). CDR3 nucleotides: TGTGCCTTTCCCCAGGCGAACACTGAAGCTTTCTTT. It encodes CAFPQANTEAFF.

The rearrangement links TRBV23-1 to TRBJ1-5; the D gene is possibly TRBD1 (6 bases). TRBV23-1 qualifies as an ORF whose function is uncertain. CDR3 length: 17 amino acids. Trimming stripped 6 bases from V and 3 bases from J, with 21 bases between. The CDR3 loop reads CASRIQGPDRDNQPQHF. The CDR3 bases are TGCGCCAGCAGGATACAGGGACCTGATAGAGACAATCAGCCCCAGCATTTT.

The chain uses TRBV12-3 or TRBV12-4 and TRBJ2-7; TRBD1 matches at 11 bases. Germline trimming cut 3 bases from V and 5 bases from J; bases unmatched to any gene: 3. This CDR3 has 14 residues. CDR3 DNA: TGTGCCAGCAGTTTCGGGGACAGGGGGGACGAGCAGTACTTC. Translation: CASSFGDRGDEQYF.

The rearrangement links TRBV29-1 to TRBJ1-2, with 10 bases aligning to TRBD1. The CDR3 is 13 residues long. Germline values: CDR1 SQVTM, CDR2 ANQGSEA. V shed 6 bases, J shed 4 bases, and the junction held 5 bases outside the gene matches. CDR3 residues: CSVPRDRGYGYTF. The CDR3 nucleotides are TGCAGCGTCCCCCGGGACAGGGGCTATGGCTACACCTTC.

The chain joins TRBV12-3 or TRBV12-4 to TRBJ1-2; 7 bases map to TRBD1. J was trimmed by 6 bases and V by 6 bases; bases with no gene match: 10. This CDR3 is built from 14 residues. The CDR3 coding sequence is TGTGCCAGCAGAGACGAGGGGGCTTTCGATGGCTACACCTTC. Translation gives CASRDEGAFDGYTF.

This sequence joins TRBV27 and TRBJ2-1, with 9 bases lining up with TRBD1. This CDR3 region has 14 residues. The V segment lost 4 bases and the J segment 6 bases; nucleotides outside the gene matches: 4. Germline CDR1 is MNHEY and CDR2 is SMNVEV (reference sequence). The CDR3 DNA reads TGTGCCAGCAGTTACAGGGGGCTGGGCAATGAGCAGTTCTTC. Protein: CASSYRGLGNEQFF.